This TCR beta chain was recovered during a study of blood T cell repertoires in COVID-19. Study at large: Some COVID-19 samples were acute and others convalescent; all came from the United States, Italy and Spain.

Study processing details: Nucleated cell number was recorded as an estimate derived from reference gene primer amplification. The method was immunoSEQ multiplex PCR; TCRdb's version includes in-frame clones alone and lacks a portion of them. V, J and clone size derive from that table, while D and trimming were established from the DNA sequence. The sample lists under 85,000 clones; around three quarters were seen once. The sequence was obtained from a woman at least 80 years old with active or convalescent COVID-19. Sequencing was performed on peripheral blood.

The CDR3 here is CATSPRRDRGNTIYF. The CDR3 DNA is TGTGCCACCAGCCCGCGCCGGGACAGGGGGAACACCATATATTTT. The chain combines TRBV15 with TRBJ1-3; TRBD1 agrees at 11 bases. Germline V gives CDR1 LNHNV, CDR2 YYDKDF (reference sequence). The CDR3 consists of 15 residues. V was pared by 5 bases and J by 7 bases, with 7 bases of the junction left unmatched.